This is a list of T cell receptor beta chains from one sample in a study of control samples from healthy donors and cancer patients. Sequencing used immunoSEQ multiplex PCR; TCRdb keeps in-frame clones, though not all of them. Of around 150,000 clones listed, around 90% were seen once; the top ten hold around 11%. The sequenced material came from blood. These receptors all come from a man aged 25 to 45 in good health. Each CDR3 is given with its conserved first and last residue. A D gene is named only where the DNA matches it firmly. Clone size is not always given. Where it is, it says once, few, many or a class for expanded clones.

TRBJ2-5	TRBD2	.	TRBV28	TGTGCCAGCAGTTTGGGGGGACTAGCGGGGTATACACAAGAGACCCAGTACTTC	CASSLGGLAGYTQETQYF
TRBJ2-3	TRBD2	.	TRBV3-1/TRBV3-2	TGTGCCAGCAGCCAAGTTAGCGGGGGGGGAATAGATACGCAGTATTTT	CASSQVSGGGIDTQYF
TRBJ1-1	TRBD1	once	TRBV7-9	TGTGCCAGCAGCTCCGACAGGGTTACTGAAGCTTTCTTT	CASSSDRVTEAFF
TRBJ1-6	.	.	TRBV18	TGTGCCAGCTCATCGACTCATGGAAGGGGTAATTCACCCCTCCACTTT	CASSSTHGRGNSPLHF
TRBJ1-2	.	.	TRBV14	TGTGCCAGCAGCCAAGTAACAGACACGAGTGTTGGGTATGGCTACACCTTC	CASSQVTDTSVGYGYTF
TRBJ2-7	.	.	TRBV6-2/TRBV6-3	TGTGCCAGCAGCCACCCCGGCGAAGCGGGCGCCCTGGGGCAGTACTTC	CASSHPGEAGALGQYF
TRBJ1-2	.	.	TRBV9	TGTGCCAGCAGCGTCCAAGGGGGGGGCGGAGGCTACACCTTC	CASSVQGGGGGYTF
TRBJ1-1	TRBD1	once	TRBV2	TGTGCCAGCAGTGGGGACAGGGTAAAGACTGAAGCTTTCTTT	CASSGDRVKTEAFF
TRBJ2-7	TRBD2	.	TRBV7-9	TGTGCCAGCAGCTCCGATAGCGGGCTCTCCTACGAGCAGTACTTC	CASSSDSGLSYEQYF
TRBJ2-7	.	.	TRBV10-2	TGCGCCAGCAGTGAAATTGGACTTAACGAGCAGTACTTC	CASSEIGLNEQYF
TRBJ1-2	.	many	TRBV9	TGTGCCAGCAGCGTAAAGGACAGCTTTAATGGCTACACCTTC	CASSVKDSFNGYTF
TRBJ1-1	.	.	TRBV6-1	TGTGCCAGCAGTGAAAAAGGTGGCGGACGGAAGAACACTGAAGCTTTCTTT	CASSEKGGGRKNTEAFF
TRBJ1-2	.	few	TRBV27	TGTGCCAGCAGGACCCGATGGGAGAGTAAGGGCTACACCTTC	CASRTRWESKGYTF
TRBJ1-1	.	.	TRBV19	TGTGCCAGTAGTATACCGGGACTGTTGAACACTGAAGCTTTCTTT	CASSIPGLLNTEAFF
TRBJ1-2	TRBD1	.	TRBV28	TGTGCCAGCAGTTTATTTAGGCAGGGGGAGGGCTGCACCTTC	CASSLFRQGEGCTF
TRBJ2-5	.	.	TRBV7-2	TGTGCCAGCAGCCCCGGGGAGACCCAGTACTTC	CASSPGETQYF